The 16 T cell receptor beta chains in this list originate from one sample, sequenced in a study of CD8 T cells in ankylosing spondylitis (dated by TCRdb to the late 2010s). Library creation used 5' RACE. Sequencing was performed on an Illumina HiSeq 2500. TCRdb reanalyzed the raw reads on its own, using fastp at Q25 for trimming and MiXCR for clone calling, and kept in-frame beta chains. Each entry is one CDR3 protein sequence, shown with its most common DNA and genes. This sample has roughly 35,000 distinct CDR3 sequences in its table, and over 10% of those were observed once. The top ten clonotypes cover approximately 32% of the sample. The source material was synovial fluid, either unsorted or a sorted T cell fraction (not recorded which). The receptors shown here come from a male donor with ankylosing spondylitis.

The rearrangement links TRBV12-3 or TRBV12-4 to TRBJ2-7, with a weak D call TRBD2 (7 bases). The CDR3 sequence is 13 residues long. Trimming left V 11 bases short and J 2 bases short, with 16 bases between. DNA for the CDR3: TGTGCCTCGAAAAGGGGGGGCGCCTACGAGCAGTACTTC. It is translated as CASKRGGAYEQYF.

The rearrangement links TRBV29-1 to TRBJ1-1, with a possible D match to TRBD1 (5 bases). V lost 7 bases and J 5 bases, leaving 8 bases between the germline ends. This CDR3 region has 10 residues. Germline CDR1 and CDR2: SQVTM and ANQGSEA. The CDR3 DNA reads TGCAGCGCTGGGGGGACTGAAGCTTTCTTT. Residues: CSAGGTEAFF.

This clonotype has a handful of counts. The chain recombines TRBV28 with TRBJ2-5; possible D gene TRBD2, 6 bases. V lost 6 bases, J lost 7 bases, and 24 bases lay in between. The CDR3 is 16 amino acids. Germline lookup yields CDR1 MDHEN and CDR2 SYDVKM. CDR3 amino acids: CASSLPPSRGRGTQYF. Here the CDR3 DNA reads TGTGCCAGCAGCCTACCGCCCTCCCGAGGGCGGGGGACCCAGTACTTC.

This clonotype was detected many times. The J gene is TRBJ2-5, the V gene TRBV20-1, with D perhaps given as TRBD1 or TRBD2 (7 bases each). The CDR3 consists of 15 residues. Germline V CDR1 and CDR2: DFQATT, SNEGSKA (reference sequence). With 3 bases removed from V and 0 bases from J, the gap between germline ends came to 14 bases. CDR3 nucleotide sequence: TGCAGTGCTAGCGGGCAGGGGGGGTACCAAGAGACCCAGTACTTC. Its translation is CSASGQGGYQETQYF.

This clonotype was recorded many times. The genes are TRBV6-4 and TRBJ2-3; 9 bases are shared with TRBD1. Trimming took 0 bases from V and 3 from J; bases not matched to a gene: 1. This CDR3 has 15 amino acids. Germline values: CDR1 MRHNA, CDR2 SNTAGT. The chain's CDR3 is CASSDSQGATDTQYF. For the CDR3, the DNA is TGTGCCAGCAGTGACTCACAGGGGGCAACAGATACGCAGTATTTT.

V is TRBV10-3 and J is TRBJ1-3; 7 nucleotides align to TRBD1. The germline V gene encodes CDR1 ENHRY and CDR2 SYGVKD. Losses at the gene ends were 10 bases for V and 0 bases for J; bases not matched to a gene: 3. The CDR3 consists of 13 residues. The CDR3 protein is CATRTGSGNTIYF. In DNA, the CDR3 is TGTGCCACCAGGACAGGCTCTGGAAACACCATATATTTT.

The chain joins TRBV7-9 to TRBJ1-2; D not resolved. The length of the CDR3 is 16 residues. Germline lookup yields CDR1 SEHNR and CDR2 FQNEAQ (reference sequence). V lost 5 bases and J lost 0, with 16 bases in between. In DNA form, the CDR3 reads TGTGCCAGCAGCCCCGACGGTCTCCAGGCTAACTATGGCTACACCTTC. Translating it yields CASSPDGLQANYGYTF.

This clonotype ranks as medium-sized (0.01 to 0.1%). This chain joins TRBV6-6 and TRBJ2-4; weak D call: TRBD2 (6 bases). Trimming removed 7 bases from V and 1 base from J, with 20 bases in between. CDR3 length: 17 amino acids. Germline V gene data show CDR1 as MNHNY and CDR2 as SVGAGI (reference sequence). CDR3 nucleotides: TGTGCCAGCAAGTTCGGGACTCCGACTTATGCCAAAAACATTCAGTACTTC. It is translated as CASKFGTPTYAKNIQYF.

The gene calls are TRBV5-1 and TRBJ1-6; 7 bases agree with TRBD1. The CDR3 spans 15 residues. The V and J ends lost 1 base and 9 bases, in that order; junction bases with no gene match: 7. Germline lookup yields CDR1 SGHRS and CDR2 YFSETQ. Here the CDR3 reads CASSLTGDDGSPLHF. In DNA form, the CDR3 reads TGCGCCAGCAGCTTGACAGGGGATGATGGTTCACCCCTCCACTTT.

This chain connects TRBV12-3 or TRBV12-4 to TRBJ1-6, with D perhaps TRBD1 (5 bases). V gave up 6 bases and J gave up 9 bases, with 21 bases separating them. This CDR3 contains 16 residues. The CDR3 region is CASRMQGFRAGSPLHF. CDR3 sequence (DNA): TGTGCCAGCAGAATGCAGGGATTTCGGGCAGGTTCACCCCTCCACTTT.

J is TRBJ2-7 and V is TRBV4-3; 10 bases map to TRBD1. The CDR3 contains 15 residues. V shed 2 bases and J 4 bases; nucleotides not matched to a gene: 5. The germline V gene has CDR1 LGHNA and CDR2 YSLEER. The CDR3 DNA follows: TGCGCCAGCAGCCAACCGGGACAGGGGATATACGAGCAGTACTTC. Its protein is CASSQPGQGIYEQYF.

This clonotype was seen only once. The chain recombines TRBV25-1 with TRBJ2-1; the match to TRBD2 covers 9 bases. Germline V gene data show CDR1 as MGHDK and CDR2 as SYGVNS. The length of the CDR3 is 15 residues. V lost 3 bases, J lost 2 bases, and 2 bases stayed unmatched. CDR3: CASSEGLAPYNEQFF. The CDR3 bases are TGTGCCAGCAGTGAGGGACTAGCCCCCTACAATGAGCAGTTCTTC.

The table lists this clonotype with a few counts. This chain connects TRBV7-2 to TRBJ2-7, with D perhaps TRBD1 (6 bases). The V end lost 5 bases, the J end lost 2 bases, and 22 bases lay between the germline ends. This CDR3 spans 17 amino acids. In germline, CDR1 is SGHTA, CDR2 FQGNSA. CDR3 amino acids: CASSTEGDGQGTYEQYF. The DNA for the CDR3 is TGTGCCAGCAGCACCGAGGGGGATGGTCAGGGGACCTACGAGCAGTACTTC.

This chain uses TRBV6-5 with TRBJ2-3; 9 nucleotides agree with TRBD1. V was pared by 2 bases and J by 5 bases, with 11 bases of the junction left unmatched. Germline lookup yields CDR1 MNHEY and CDR2 SVGAGI. The CDR3 is made up of 17 amino acids. This CDR3 is CASSYGPPGQGRDTQYF. The CDR3 nucleotides read TGTGCCAGCAGTTACGGACCCCCGGGACAGGGAAGAGATACGCAGTATTTT.

Ten or more counts support this clonotype. This rearrangement joins TRBV13 to TRBJ2-1; D is perhaps TRBD2 (5 bases). V lost 5 bases, J lost 5 bases, and 19 bases lay in between. The CDR3 length is 16 residues. Germline assignment: CDR1 PRHDT and CDR2 FYEKMQ (reference sequence). DNA for the CDR3: TGTGCCAGCAGCACCCTCCGGGGAGCGGTAAACAATGAGCAGTTCTTC. This codes for CASSTLRGAVNNEQFF.

This clonotype was picked up a small number of times. V and J are TRBV6-5 and TRBJ2-7; possible D gene TRBD2, 5 bases. With 3 bases removed from V and 1 base from J, the gap between germline ends came to 7 bases. From germline, CDR1 is MNHEY and CDR2 SVGAGI. The CDR3 is made up of 13 amino acids. Written as DNA, the CDR3 is TGTGCCAGCAGTTATGGGGAGTCCTACGAGCAGTACTTC. This sequence encodes CASSYGESYEQYF.